Listed below are T cell receptor beta chains from one sample, sequenced in a study of blood T cell repertoires in COVID-19. Some clones are missing from TCRdb's copy, which holds only in-frame ones; the method was immunoSEQ multiplex PCR. The sample holds tens of thousands of clones, about 92% seen once. Sequencing input: peripheral blood. The source of these receptors is a man aged 55 to 69 with acute or convalescent COVID-19. The conserved cysteine and the conserved F or W are not part of the CDR3 here. The D gene is left open where the match is weak.

d_gene,j_gene,v_gene,len,CDR3aa
TRBD1,TRBJ1-2,TRBV6-5,12,ASNGDRPLYGYT
NA,TRBJ2-7,TRBV11-2,12,ASSLIAAVYEQY
NA,TRBJ1-1,TRBV2,13,ASRHPGKSQTEAF
TRBD2,TRBJ2-3,TRBV4-1,14,ASSQGLAGIADTQY
NA,TRBJ1-1,TRBV5-1,13,ASSLVGRVNTEAF
TRBD1,TRBJ1-1,TRBV7-9,11,ASSTGTEKEAF
NA,TRBJ2-7,TRBV20-1,13,SASNPDSAAYEQY
NA,TRBJ1-1,TRBV19,11,ASSIDLGLEAF
NA,TRBJ2-7,TRBV19,12,ASSIDRLGYEQY
NA,TRBJ1-1,TRBV18,11,ASSSDRTSEAF
NA,TRBJ1-1,TRBV5-4,11,ASSRARNTEAF
NA,TRBJ1-2,TRBV29-1,9,SAQRSYGYT
NA,TRBJ1-1,TRBV6-5,13,ASSSSGLGNTEAF
TRBD2,TRBJ2-1,TRBV5-1,10,ASSGTKGEQF
NA,TRBJ1-1,TRBV18,13,ASSQEGGENTEAF
TRBD1,TRBJ2-7,TRBV10-3,13,AISERQGVSYEQY
NA,TRBJ2-7,TRBV5-1,12,ASSLSGLSYEQY
TRBD2,TRBJ2-2,TRBV3-1/TRBV3-2,15,ASSQGLAGGLTGELF
NA,TRBJ2-1,TRBV6-1,13,ASSEFQGRVNEQF
TRBD2,TRBJ2-3,TRBV5-4,14,ASSQRSGVSTDTQY
NA,TRBJ2-1,TRBV7-3,12,ASSKAGKDNEQF
NA,TRBJ1-3,TRBV5-6,13,ASSLTSSGGNTIY
NA,TRBJ1-2,TRBV12-5,18,ASGLVPRGLDRRFNYGYT
NA,TRBJ1-1,TRBV6-1,12,ASSEARGFTEAF
NA,TRBJ2-1,TRBV11-3,11,ASSTGTYNEQF
NA,TRBJ1-5,TRBV6-1,11,ASSDPGHQPQH
TRBD1,TRBJ1-5,TRBV20-1,13,SASRTGDSNQPQH
NA,TRBJ2-2,TRBV13,12,ASSLDDEAGELF
NA,TRBJ1-2,TRBV3-1/TRBV3-2,14,ASSQGHGMEGYGYT
NA,TRBJ1-2,TRBV15,12,ATSRAETGYGYT
NA,TRBJ1-1,TRBV20-1,9,SAMSSYEAF
TRBD1,TRBJ1-4,TRBV7-6,12,ASSPGTGGEKLF
NA,TRBJ1-6,TRBV30,12,AWSPWPYNSPLH
NA,TRBJ1-1,TRBV4-1,12,ASSPPGEITEAF
NA,TRBJ1-1,TRBV10-1,11,ASSEDPGATAF
NA,TRBJ2-7,TRBV2,11,ASRLGGPYEQY
TRBD1,TRBJ2-7,TRBV12-3/TRBV12-4,11,ASSQGQGSEQY
NA,TRBJ1-2,TRBV29-1,10,SVLQGNYGYT
TRBD1,TRBJ2-4,TRBV20-1,17,SASPLGQGLSRAKNIQY
NA,TRBJ1-3,TRBV6-5,12,ASSYDSSGNTIY
TRBD1,TRBJ2-7,TRBV10-2,13,ASSEYNRGTYEQY
TRBD1,TRBJ1-2,TRBV24-1,13,ATSDPGTGNYGYT
NA,TRBJ1-6,TRBV15,12,ATSRDFEGSPLH
TRBD1,TRBJ2-1,TRBV9,15,ASSVALDRGRYNEQF
TRBD1,TRBJ1-6,TRBV5-4,14,ASSQADRGYNSPLH
NA,TRBJ2-7,TRBV18,11,ASSAGSSYEQY
TRBD2,TRBJ2-1,TRBV5-1,14,ASSLAPSGVPEEQF
NA,TRBJ1-6,TRBV7-9,13,ASSTNTGQESPLH
NA,TRBJ1-1,TRBV7-2,9,ASSLTGEAF
NA,TRBJ2-5,TRBV19,12,ASSTRQVGETQY
TRBD2,TRBJ2-1,TRBV11-2,13,ASSLAAGGPFEQF
TRBD2,TRBJ2-1,TRBV11-2,14,ASSLAVLAGASEQF
TRBD1,TRBJ2-3,TRBV7-9,12,ASRVTGGLYTQY
NA,TRBJ1-1,TRBV30,13,AWSPPDRLNTEAF
TRBD2,TRBJ2-1,TRBV5-4,14,ASSLAGLAGYNEQF
NA,TRBJ1-1,TRBV19,12,ASSLGRSNTEAF
TRBD1,TRBJ1-6,TRBV4-1,16,ASSQDGTGGAGSSPLH
TRBD1,TRBJ1-6,TRBV10-3,12,AISEQGDNSPLH
TRBD1,TRBJ1-2,TRBV6-5,14,ASSYSNTGANYGYT